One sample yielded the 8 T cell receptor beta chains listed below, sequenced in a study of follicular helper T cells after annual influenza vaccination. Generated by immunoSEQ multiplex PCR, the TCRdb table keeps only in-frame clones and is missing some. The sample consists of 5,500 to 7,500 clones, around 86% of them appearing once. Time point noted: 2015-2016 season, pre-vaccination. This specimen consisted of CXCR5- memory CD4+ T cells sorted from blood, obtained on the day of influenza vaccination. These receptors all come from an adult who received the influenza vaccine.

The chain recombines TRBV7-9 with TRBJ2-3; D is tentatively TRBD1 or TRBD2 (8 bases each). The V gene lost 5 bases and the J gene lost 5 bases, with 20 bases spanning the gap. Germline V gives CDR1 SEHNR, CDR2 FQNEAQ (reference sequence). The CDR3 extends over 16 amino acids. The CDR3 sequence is CASSTRTGTRGDTQYF. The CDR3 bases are TGTGCCAGCAGCACGCGGACAGGGACTAGGGGAGATACGCAGTATTTT.

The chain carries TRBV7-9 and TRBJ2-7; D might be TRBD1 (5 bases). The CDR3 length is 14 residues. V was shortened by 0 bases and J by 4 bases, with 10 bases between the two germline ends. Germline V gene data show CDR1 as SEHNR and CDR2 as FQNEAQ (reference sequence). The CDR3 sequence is CASSLAAQGYEQYF. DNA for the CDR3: TGTGCCAGCAGCTTAGCGGCGCAGGGTTACGAGCAGTACTTC.

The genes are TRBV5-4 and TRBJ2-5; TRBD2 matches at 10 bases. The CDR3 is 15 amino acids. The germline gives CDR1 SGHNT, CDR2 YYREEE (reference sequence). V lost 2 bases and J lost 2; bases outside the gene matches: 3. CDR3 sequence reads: CASSFGGLAQETQYF. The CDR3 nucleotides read TGTGCCAGCAGCTTCGGGGGACTAGCGCAAGAGACCCAGTACTTC.

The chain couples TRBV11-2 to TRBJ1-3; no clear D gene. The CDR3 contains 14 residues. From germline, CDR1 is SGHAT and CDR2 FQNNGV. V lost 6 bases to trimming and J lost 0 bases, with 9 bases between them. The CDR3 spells CASRRPASGNTIYF. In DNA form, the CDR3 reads TGTGCCAGCAGACGACCGGCCTCTGGAAACACCATATATTTT.

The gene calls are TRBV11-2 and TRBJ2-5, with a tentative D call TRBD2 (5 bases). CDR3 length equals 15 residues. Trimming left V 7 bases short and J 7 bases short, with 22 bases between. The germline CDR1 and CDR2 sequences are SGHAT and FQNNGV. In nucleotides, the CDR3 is TGTGCCAGCACCCCCTCCCGGGCCCACGGAGGGACCCAGTACTTC. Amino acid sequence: CASTPSRAHGGTQYF.

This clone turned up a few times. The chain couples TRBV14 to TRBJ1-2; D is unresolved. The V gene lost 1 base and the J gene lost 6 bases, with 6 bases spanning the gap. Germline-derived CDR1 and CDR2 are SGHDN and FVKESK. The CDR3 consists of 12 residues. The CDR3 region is CASSQVWHGYTF. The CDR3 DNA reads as TGTGCCAGCAGCCAAGTCTGGCATGGCTACACCTTC. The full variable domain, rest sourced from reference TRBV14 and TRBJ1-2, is EAGVTQFPSHSVIEKGQTVTLRCDPISGHDNLYWYRRVMGKEIKFLLHFVKESKQDESGMPNNRFLAERTGGTYSTLKVQPAELEDSGVYFCASSQVWHGYTFGSGTRLTVV.

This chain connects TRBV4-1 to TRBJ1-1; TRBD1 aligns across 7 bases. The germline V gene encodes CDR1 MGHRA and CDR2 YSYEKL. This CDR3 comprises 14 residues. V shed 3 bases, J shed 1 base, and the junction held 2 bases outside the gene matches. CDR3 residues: CASSQGQPNTEAFF. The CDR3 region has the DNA TGCGCCAGCAGCCAGGGACAGCCGAACACTGAAGCTTTCTTT.

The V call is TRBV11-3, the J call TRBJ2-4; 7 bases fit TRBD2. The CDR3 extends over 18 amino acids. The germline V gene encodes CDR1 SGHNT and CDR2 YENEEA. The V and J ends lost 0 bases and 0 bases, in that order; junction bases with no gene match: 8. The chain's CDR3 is CASSLDQGGSLAKNIQYF. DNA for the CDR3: TGTGCCAGCAGCTTAGACCAGGGAGGGAGCCTAGCCAAAAACATTCAGTACTTC.